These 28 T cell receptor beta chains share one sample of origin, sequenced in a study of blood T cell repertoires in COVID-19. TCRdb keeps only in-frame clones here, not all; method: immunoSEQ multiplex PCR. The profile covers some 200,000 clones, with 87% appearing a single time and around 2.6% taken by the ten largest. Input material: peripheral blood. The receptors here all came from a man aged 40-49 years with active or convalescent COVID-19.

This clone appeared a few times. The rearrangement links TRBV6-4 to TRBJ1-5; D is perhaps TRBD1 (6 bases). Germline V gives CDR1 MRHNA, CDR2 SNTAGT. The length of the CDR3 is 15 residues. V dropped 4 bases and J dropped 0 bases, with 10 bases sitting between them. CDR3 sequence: CASSVGRGSNQPQHF. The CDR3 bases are TGTGCCAGCAGTGTCGGCAGGGGTAGCAATCAGCCCCAGCATTTT.

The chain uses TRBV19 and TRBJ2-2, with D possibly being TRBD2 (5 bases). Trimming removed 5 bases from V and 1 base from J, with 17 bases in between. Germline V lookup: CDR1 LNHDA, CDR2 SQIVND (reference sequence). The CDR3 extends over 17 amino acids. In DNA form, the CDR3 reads TGTGCCAGTAGTCCCCGGGTATGGGGAGAGAACACCGGGGAGCTGTTTTTT. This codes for CASSPRVWGENTGELFF.

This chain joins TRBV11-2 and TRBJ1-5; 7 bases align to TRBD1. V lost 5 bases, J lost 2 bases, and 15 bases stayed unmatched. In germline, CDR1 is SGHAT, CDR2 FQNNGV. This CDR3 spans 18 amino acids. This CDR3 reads CASSPGSQGVVGNQPQHF. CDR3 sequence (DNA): TGTGCCAGCAGCCCTGGGAGTCAGGGGGTAGTAGGCAATCAGCCCCAGCATTTT.

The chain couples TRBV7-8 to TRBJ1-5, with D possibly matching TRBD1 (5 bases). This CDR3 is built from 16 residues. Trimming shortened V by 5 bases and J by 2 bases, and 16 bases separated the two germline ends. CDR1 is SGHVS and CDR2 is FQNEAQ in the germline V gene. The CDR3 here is CASSPSRGRRNQPQHF. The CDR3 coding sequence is TGTGCCAGCAGCCCGTCCCGGGGGAGGCGCAATCAGCCCCAGCATTTT.

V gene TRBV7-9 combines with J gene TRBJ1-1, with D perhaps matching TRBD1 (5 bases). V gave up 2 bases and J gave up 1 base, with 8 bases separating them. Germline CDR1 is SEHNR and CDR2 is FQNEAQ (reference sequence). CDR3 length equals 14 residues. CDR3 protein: CASSLPGENTEAFF. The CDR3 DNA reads TGTGCCAGCAGCTTACCGGGGGAGAACACTGAAGCTTTCTTT. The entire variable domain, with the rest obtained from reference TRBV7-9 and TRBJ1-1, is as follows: DTGVSQNPRHKITKRGQNVTFRCDPISEHNRLYWYRQTLGQGPEFLTYFQNEAQLEKSRLLSDRFSAERPKGSFSTLEIQRTEQGDSAMYLCASSLPGENTEAFFGQGTRLTVV.

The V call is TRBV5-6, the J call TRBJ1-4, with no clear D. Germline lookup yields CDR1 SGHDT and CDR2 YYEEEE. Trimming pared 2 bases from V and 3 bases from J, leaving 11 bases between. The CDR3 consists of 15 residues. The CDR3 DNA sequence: TGTGCCAGCAGCTTTCGGGTTGGAGCTAATGAAAAACTGTTTTTT. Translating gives CASSFRVGANEKLFF.

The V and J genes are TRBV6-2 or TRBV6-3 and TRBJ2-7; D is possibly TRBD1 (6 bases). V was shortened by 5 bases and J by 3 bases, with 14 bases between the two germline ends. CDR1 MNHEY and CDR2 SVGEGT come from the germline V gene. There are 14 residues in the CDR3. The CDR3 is CASSQQGTLYEQYF. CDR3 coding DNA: TGTGCCAGCAGTCAACAGGGTACTCTCTACGAGCAGTACTTC.

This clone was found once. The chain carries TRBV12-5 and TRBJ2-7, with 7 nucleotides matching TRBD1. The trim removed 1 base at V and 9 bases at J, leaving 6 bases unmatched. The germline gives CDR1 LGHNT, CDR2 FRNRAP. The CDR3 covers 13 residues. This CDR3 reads CASGLEQGTGQYF. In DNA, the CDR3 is TGTGCTAGTGGTTTGGAACAGGGGACGGGGCAGTACTTC.

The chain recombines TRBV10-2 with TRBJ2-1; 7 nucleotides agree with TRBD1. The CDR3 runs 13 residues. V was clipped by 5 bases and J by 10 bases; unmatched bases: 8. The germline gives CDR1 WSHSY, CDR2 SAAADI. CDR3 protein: CASSIRQGSEQFF. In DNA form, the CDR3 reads TGCGCCAGCAGTATAAGACAGGGCAGCGAGCAGTTCTTC.

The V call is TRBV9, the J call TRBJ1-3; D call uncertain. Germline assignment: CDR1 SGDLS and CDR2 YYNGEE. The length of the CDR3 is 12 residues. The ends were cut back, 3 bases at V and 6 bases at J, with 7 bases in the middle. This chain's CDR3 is CASSASENTIYF. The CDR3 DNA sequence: TGTGCCAGCAGCGCCTCAGAAAACACCATATATTTT. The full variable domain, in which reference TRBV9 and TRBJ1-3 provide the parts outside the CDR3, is DSGVTQTPKHLITATGQRVTLRCSPRSGDLSVYWYQQSLDQGLQFLIQYYNGEERAKGNILERFSAQQFPDLHSELNLSSLELGDSALYFCASSASENTIYFGEGSWLTVV.

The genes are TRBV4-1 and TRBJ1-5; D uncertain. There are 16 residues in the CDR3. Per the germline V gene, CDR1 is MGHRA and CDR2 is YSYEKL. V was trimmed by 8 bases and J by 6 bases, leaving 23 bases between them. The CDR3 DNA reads TGCGCCAGCCTCCCGTCCCTTCCGGGTCATGGTCAGCCCCAGCATTTT. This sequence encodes CASLPSLPGHGQPQHF.

The CDR3 sequence is CASSLGTSQETQYF. DNA for the CDR3: TGCGCCAGCAGCTTGGGGACATCCCAAGAGACCCAGTACTTC. The chain has TRBV5-1 and TRBJ2-5, with D perhaps matching TRBD1 (5 bases). There are 14 residues in the CDR3. Trimming removed 0 bases from V and 1 base from J, with 7 bases in between. Germline assignment: CDR1 SGHRS and CDR2 YFSETQ.

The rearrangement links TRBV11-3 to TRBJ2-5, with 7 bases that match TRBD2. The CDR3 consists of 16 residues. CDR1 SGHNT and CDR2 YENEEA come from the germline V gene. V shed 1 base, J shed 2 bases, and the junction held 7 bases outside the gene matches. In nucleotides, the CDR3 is TGTGCCAGCAGCTTAGGACAGCGGGAAATACAAGAGACCCAGTACTTC. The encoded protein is CASSLGQREIQETQYF.

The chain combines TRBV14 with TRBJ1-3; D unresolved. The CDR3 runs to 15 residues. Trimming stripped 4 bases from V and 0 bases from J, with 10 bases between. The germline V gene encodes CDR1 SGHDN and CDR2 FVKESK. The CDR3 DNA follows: TGTGCCAGCAGCCTTAATACAAACTCTGGAAACACCATATATTTT. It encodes CASSLNTNSGNTIYF.

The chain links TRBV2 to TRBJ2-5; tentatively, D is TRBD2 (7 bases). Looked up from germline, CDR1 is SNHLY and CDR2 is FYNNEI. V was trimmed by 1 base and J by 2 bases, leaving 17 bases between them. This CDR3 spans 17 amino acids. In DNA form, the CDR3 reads TGTGCCAGCAGTGAAGGGTCAGGCGGGGGCCGACAAGAGACCCAGTACTTC. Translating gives CASSEGSGGGRQETQYF.

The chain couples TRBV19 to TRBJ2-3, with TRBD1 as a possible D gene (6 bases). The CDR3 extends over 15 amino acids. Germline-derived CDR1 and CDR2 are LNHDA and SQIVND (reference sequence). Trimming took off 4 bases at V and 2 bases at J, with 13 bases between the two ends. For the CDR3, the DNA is TGTGCCAGTAGTACGCCCCACAGGGACACAGATACGCAGTATTTT. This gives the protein CASSTPHRDTDTQYF. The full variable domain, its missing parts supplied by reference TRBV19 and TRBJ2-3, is DGGITQSPKYLFRKEGQNVTLSCEQNLNHDAMYWYRQDPGQGLRLIYYSQIVNDFQKGDIAEGYSVSREKKESFPLTVTSAQKNPTAFYLCASSTPHRDTDTQYFGPGTRLTVL.

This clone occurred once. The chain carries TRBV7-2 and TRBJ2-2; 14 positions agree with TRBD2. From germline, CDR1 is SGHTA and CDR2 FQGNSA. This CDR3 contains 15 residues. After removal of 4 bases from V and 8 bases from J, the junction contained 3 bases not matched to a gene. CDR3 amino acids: CASSSGTSGSGELFF. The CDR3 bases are TGTGCCAGCAGCTCTGGGACTAGCGGGAGTGGGGAGCTGTTTTTT.

CDR3: CASSQASRVGTEAFF. CDR3 DNA sequence: TGTGCCAGCAGCCAAGCCTCCAGGGTGGGCACTGAAGCTTTCTTT. The rearrangement uses TRBV3-1 (or the pseudogene TRBV3-2) and TRBJ1-1, with D possibly being TRBD1 (5 bases). Germline V gene sequence: CDR1 LGHDT, CDR2 YNNKEL (reference sequence). With 1 base removed from V and 4 bases from J, the gap between germline ends came to 13 bases. The CDR3 is 15 residues long.

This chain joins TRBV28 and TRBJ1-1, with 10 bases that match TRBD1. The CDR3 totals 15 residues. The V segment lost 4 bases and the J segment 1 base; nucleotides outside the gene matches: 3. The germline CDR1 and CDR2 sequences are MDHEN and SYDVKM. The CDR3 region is CASSWGDRGNTEAFF. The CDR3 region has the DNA TGTGCCAGCAGTTGGGGGGACAGGGGGAACACTGAAGCTTTCTTT.

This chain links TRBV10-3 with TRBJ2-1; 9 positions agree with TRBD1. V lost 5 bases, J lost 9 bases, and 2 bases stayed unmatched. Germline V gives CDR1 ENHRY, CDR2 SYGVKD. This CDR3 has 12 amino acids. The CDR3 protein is CAISTGGSEQFF. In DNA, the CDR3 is TGTGCCATCAGTACAGGGGGCAGTGAGCAGTTCTTC.

In DNA form, the CDR3 reads TGTGCCAGCAGTTCTAAGGGGGCAGTTTCCTACGAGCAGTACTTC. Residues: CASSSKGAVSYEQYF. The rearrangement links TRBV27 to TRBJ2-7; TRBD1 agrees at 7 bases. This CDR3 comprises 15 residues. Germline CDR1 MNHEY, CDR2 SMNVEV (reference sequence). With 4 bases clipped from V and 1 base from J, the junction kept 7 bases outside the gene matches.

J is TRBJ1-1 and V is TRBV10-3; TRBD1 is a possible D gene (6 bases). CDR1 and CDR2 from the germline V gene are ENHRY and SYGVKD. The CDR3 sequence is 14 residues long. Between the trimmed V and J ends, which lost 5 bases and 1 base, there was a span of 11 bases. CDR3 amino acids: CAISTGHANTEAFF. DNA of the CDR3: TGTGCCATCAGTACGGGACACGCGAACACTGAAGCTTTCTTT.

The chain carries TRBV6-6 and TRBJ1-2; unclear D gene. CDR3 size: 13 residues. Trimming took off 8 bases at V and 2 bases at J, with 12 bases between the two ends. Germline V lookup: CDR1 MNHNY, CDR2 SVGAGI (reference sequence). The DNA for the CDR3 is TGTGCCAGCTCAGCGCAACCCAACTATGGCTACACCTTC. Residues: CASSAQPNYGYTF.

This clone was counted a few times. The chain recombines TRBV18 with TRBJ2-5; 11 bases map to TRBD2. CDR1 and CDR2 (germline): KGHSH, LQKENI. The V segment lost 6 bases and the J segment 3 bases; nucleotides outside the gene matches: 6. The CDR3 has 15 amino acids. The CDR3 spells CASSDSGLAEETQYF. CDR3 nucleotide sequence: TGTGCCAGCTCGGACTCGGGACTAGCGGAAGAGACCCAGTACTTC. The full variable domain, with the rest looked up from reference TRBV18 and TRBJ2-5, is NAGVMQNPRHLVRRRGQEARLRCSPMKGHSHVYWYRQLPEEGLKFMVYLQKENIIDESGMPKERFSAEFPKEGPSILRIQQVVRGDSAAYFCASSDSGLAEETQYFGPGTRLLVL.

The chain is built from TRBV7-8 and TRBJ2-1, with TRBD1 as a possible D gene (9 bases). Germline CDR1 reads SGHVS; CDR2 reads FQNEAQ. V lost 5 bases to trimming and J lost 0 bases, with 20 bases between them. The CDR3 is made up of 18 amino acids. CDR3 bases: TGTGCCAGCAGCCCGGGGGGGGACAGGGTTAGCTCCTACAATGAGCAGTTCTTC. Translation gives CASSPGGDRVSSYNEQFF.

The CDR3 loop reads CASSRGGLTYRKYNEQFF. The CDR3 nucleotides read TGTGCCAGCAGCAGGGGGGGCTTGACGTACAGAAAATACAATGAGCAGTTCTTC. This chain joins TRBV11-2 and TRBJ2-1, with D possibly matching TRBD2 (7 bases). Trimming stripped 5 bases from V and 4 bases from J, with 24 bases between. Germline CDR1 reads SGHAT; CDR2 reads FQNNGV. This CDR3 contains 18 residues.

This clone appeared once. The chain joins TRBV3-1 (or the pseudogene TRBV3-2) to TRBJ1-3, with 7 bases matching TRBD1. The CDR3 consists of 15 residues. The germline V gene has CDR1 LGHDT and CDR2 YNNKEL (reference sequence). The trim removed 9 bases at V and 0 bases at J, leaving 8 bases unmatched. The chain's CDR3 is CARTGLLSSGNTIYF. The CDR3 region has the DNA TGTGCCAGGACAGGGCTCCTATCCTCTGGAAACACCATATATTTT.

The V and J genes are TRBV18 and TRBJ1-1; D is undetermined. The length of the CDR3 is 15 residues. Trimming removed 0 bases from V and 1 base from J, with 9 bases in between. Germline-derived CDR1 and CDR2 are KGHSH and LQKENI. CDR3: CASSPPAGRNTEAFF. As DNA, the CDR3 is TGTGCCAGCTCACCACCAGCTGGGAGGAACACTGAAGCTTTCTTT. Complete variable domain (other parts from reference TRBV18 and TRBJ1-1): NAGVMQNPRHLVRRRGQEARLRCSPMKGHSHVYWYRQLPEEGLKFMVYLQKENIIDESGMPKERFSAEFPKEGPSILRIQQVVRGDSAAYFCASSPPAGRNTEAFFGQGTRLTVV.